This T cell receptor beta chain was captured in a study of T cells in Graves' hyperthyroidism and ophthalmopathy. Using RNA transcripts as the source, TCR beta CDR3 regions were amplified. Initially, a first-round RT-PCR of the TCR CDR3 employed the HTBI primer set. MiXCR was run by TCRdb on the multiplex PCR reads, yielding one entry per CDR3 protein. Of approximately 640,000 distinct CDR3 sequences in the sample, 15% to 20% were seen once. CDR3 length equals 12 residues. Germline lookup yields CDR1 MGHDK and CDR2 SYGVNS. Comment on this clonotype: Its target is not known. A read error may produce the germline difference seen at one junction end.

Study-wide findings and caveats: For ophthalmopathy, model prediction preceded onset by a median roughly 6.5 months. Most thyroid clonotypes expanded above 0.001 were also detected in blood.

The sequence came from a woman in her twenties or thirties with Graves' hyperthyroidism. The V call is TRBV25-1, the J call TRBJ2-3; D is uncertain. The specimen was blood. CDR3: CANSVLLGMQYF. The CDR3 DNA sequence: TGTGCCAACAGTGTACTCTTAGGGATGCAGTATTTT. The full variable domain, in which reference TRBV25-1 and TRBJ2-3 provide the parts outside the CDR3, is EADIYQTPRYLVIGTGKKITLECSQTMGHDKMYWYQQDPGMELHLIHYSYGVNSTEKGDLSSESTVSRIRTEHFPLTLESARPSHTSQYLCANSVLLGMQYFGPGTRLTVL.